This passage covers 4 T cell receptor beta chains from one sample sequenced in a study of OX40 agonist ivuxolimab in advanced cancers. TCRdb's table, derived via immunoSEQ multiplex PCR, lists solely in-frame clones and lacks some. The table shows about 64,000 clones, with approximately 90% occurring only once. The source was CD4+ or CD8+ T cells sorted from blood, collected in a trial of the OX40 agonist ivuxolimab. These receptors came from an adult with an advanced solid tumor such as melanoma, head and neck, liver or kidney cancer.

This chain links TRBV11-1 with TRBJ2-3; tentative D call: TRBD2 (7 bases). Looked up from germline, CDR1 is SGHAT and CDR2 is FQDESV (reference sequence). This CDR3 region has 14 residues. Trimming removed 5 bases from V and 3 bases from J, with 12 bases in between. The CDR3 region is CASSVGGGTDTQYF. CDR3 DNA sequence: TGTGCCAGCAGCGTAGGGGGGGGGACAGATACGCAGTATTTT.

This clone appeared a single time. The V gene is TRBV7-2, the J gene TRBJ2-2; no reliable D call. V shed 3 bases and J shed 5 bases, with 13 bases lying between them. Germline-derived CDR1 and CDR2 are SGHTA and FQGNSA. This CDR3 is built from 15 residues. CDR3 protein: CASSLDRGNTGELFF. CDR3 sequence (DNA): TGTGCCAGCAGCTTGGACCGAGGAAATACCGGGGAGCTGTTTTTT.

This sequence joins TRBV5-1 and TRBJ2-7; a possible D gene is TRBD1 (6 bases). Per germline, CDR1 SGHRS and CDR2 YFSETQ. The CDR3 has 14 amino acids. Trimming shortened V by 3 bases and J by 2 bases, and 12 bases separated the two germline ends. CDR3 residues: CASSSGQPAYEQYF. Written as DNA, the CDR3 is TGCGCCAGCAGCTCTGGACAGCCAGCCTACGAGCAGTACTTC.

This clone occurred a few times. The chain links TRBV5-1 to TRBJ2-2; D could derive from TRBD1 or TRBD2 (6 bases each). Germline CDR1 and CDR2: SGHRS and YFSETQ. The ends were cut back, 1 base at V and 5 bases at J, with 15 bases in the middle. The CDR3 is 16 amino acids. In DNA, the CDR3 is TGCGCCAGCAGCTTGTCCCTAGGAGGGGGAACCGGGGAGCTGTTTTTT. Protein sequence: CASSLSLGGGTGELFF.